The 8 T cell receptor beta chains in this list originate from one sample, sequenced in a study of blood T cells in healthy people across ages. Together with a sample-barcoded 5' primer, a J-beta primer mix was included in a second PCR lasting roughly 6 to 12 cycles. MiXCR, run by TCRdb on the 5' RACE reads, gives a single entry per CDR3 protein. The sample lists around 750,000 distinct CDR3 sequences; 53% were seen once. Sample: blood. The receptors shown here come from a man at least 80 years old in good health.

This rearrangement joins TRBV5-1 to TRBJ1-5, with D hard to call. With 7 bases removed from V and 0 bases from J, the gap between germline ends came to 11 bases. This CDR3 contains 14 residues. CDR1 SGHRS and CDR2 YFSETQ come from the germline V gene. CDR3 sequence reads: CASSEGPSNQPQHF. The CDR3 DNA reads TGCGCCAGCTCGGAAGGACCTAGCAATCAGCCCCAGCATTTT.

The J gene is TRBJ1-2, the V gene TRBV5-1; D is unresolved. The CDR3 runs to 16 residues. Germline values: CDR1 SGHRS, CDR2 YFSETQ. Trimming stripped 0 bases from V and 5 bases from J, with 17 bases between. This chain's CDR3 is CASSLEAVRLQYGYTF. CDR3 DNA sequence: TGCGCCAGCAGCTTGGAGGCAGTGCGATTACAGTATGGCTACACCTTC.

The rearrangement joins TRBV20-1 to TRBJ2-3; D possibly corresponds to TRBD2 (6 bases). CDR1 is DFQATT and CDR2 is SNEGSKA in the germline V gene (reference sequence). The CDR3 loop spans 14 amino acids. Between the trimmed V and J ends, which lost 6 bases and 2 bases, there was a span of 15 bases. Here the CDR3 reads CSAGLARVTDTQYF. In nucleotides, the CDR3 is TGCAGTGCAGGGCTAGCGAGAGTCACAGATACGCAGTATTTT.

The V and J genes are TRBV6-1 and TRBJ2-3; 7 nucleotides align to TRBD1. Germline V gene lookup returns CDR1 MNHNS and CDR2 SASEGT. Trimming took 6 bases from V and 4 from J; bases not matched to a gene: 7. This CDR3 contains 14 residues. CDR3 sequence: CASRASQGADTQYF. In nucleotides, the CDR3 is TGTGCCAGCAGGGCCTCGCAGGGGGCAGATACGCAGTATTTT.

This chain connects TRBV5-1 to TRBJ2-5, with 8 bases lining up with TRBD2. TRBJ2-7 matches the DNA end more closely, so the J call is doubtful. This CDR3 is built from 14 residues. Germline lookup yields CDR1 SGHRS and CDR2 YFSETQ. The CDR3 reads CASSLFREGYEQYF. The CDR3 bases are TGCGCCAGCAGCTTATTCCGGGAGGGCTACGAGCAGTACTTC.

This chain uses TRBV4-1 with TRBJ1-2; D is ambiguous. V lost 2 bases, J lost 8 bases, and 15 bases lay in between. The germline gives CDR1 MGHRA, CDR2 YSYEKL. This CDR3 is built from 14 residues. The CDR3 spells CASSQTTLRWGYTF. Written as DNA, the CDR3 is TGCGCCAGCAGCCAAACTACGCTCCGTTGGGGCTACACCTTC.

This clonotype was counted once. Its ends do not fully match the called genes, so a read error is possible. The genes are TRBV6-5 and TRBJ2-4; TRBD1 aligns across 10 bases. The end of the DNA aligns better with TRBJ2-7, so the J call may be wrong. The CDR3 runs to 15 residues. The germline V gene encodes CDR1 MNHEY and CDR2 SVGAGI. CDR3: CTSRRGQGPSYEQYF. The CDR3 bases are TGTACCAGCAGGAGGGGACAGGGGCCCTCCTACGAGCAGTACTTC.

This clonotype occurred a few times. The chain has TRBV5-6 and TRBJ2-7; a weak D match, TRBD2 (5 bases). Germline CDR1 SGHDT, CDR2 YYEEEE. Trimming took 0 bases from V and 4 from J, leaving 17 bases between them. This CDR3 has 16 residues. The DNA for the CDR3 is TGTGCCAGCAGCTTGGCCGCGCGTCGGGATGGATACGAGCAGTACTTC. Its protein product is CASSLAARRDGYEQYF.